The 10 T cell receptor beta chains in this list originate from one sample, sequenced in a study of neurological immune-mediated disorders. Time point reported: longitudinal time-point 1 (baseline). TCRdb reprocessed the 5' RACE reads via MiXCR and lists one record per CDR3 protein. The sample holds 55,000 to 65,000 distinct CDR3 sequences, around 10% seen once. Specimen: PBMCs. The source of these receptors is a male donor with HTLV-1-associated myelopathy (HAM/TSP).

This clonotype showed up many times. This chain connects TRBV12-3 or TRBV12-4 to TRBJ1-5; D ambiguous. This CDR3 comprises 17 residues. Trimming cost V 3 bases and J 4 bases, with 19 bases left between them. CDR3 residues: CASSFKFRGLGNQPQHF. The CDR3 DNA reads TGTGCCAGCAGTTTTAAGTTTCGGGGTTTGGGGAATCAGCCCCAGCATTTT.

This clonotype was recorded at least ten times. The chain is built from TRBV7-3 and TRBJ2-1; no reliable D call. V lost 4 bases, J lost 8 bases, and 9 bases lay in between. This CDR3 has 12 residues. The germline gives CDR1 SGHTA, CDR2 FQGTGA. The DNA for the CDR3 is TGTGCCAGCAGCTGGGGTGGAGATGAGCAGTTCTTC. This gives the protein CASSWGGDEQFF.

This clonotype appeared many times. This chain uses TRBV10-3 with TRBJ1-2; 7 bases map to TRBD1. This CDR3 is 14 amino acids long. Germline loops: CDR1 ENHRY, CDR2 SYGVKD. The V and J ends lost 4 bases and 3 bases, in that order; junction bases with no gene match: 5. The CDR3: CAISGDRGDYGYTF. The CDR3 DNA follows: TGTGCCATCAGTGGGGACAGAGGGGACTATGGCTACACCTTC.

This clonotype showed up just a few times. This chain connects TRBV6-5 to TRBJ1-2; tentatively, D is TRBD1 (6 bases). The CDR3 extends over 12 amino acids. Germline V gene lookup returns CDR1 MNHEY and CDR2 SVGAGI. V was cut by 7 bases and J by 9 bases, with 15 bases left in between. The CDR3 coding sequence is TGTGCCAGCACCCAGGGGAGTTTGAGCTACACCTTC. Its translation is CASTQGSLSYTF.

Concerning this clonotype: An end of the junction differs from the germline gene, which may be a read error. V gene TRBV20-1 combines with J gene TRBJ1-1, with 7 bases aligning to TRBD1. The CDR3 extends over 13 amino acids. Germline V gives CDR1 DFQATT, CDR2 SNEGSKA (reference sequence). The CDR3 DNA sequence: TGTATTGCCCTGGACAGGCTGAACACTGAAGCTTTCTTT. It translates to CIALDRLNTEAFF.

This clonotype was seen at least ten times. Here the CDR3 DNA reads TGCGCCAGCAGCCAAGATTTGACAAGCGCGGCCTTAGGTCAGCCCCAGCATTTT. This encodes CASSQDLTSAALGQPQHF. This chain uses TRBV4-3 with TRBJ1-5; D is unclear. Germline V gene sequence: CDR1 LGHNA, CDR2 YSLEER. Deletions cut 0 bases from V and 6 bases from J, with 21 bases between. There are 18 residues in the CDR3.

The sample holds many counts of this clonotype. The J gene is TRBJ2-3, the V gene TRBV5-1; maybe TRBD1 (7 bases). CDR1 and CDR2 (germline): SGHRS, YFSETQ. This CDR3 region has 15 residues. V lost 3 bases, J lost 6 bases, and 17 bases lay in between. CDR3 loop: CASSSTQGRSDTQYF. In nucleotides, the CDR3 is TGCGCCAGCAGCTCTACACAGGGGAGGTCGGATACGCAGTATTTT.

In its sample, this clonotype was seen many times. The V gene is TRBV5-1, the J gene TRBJ2-2; no firm D call. Germline-derived CDR1 and CDR2 are SGHRS and YFSETQ. V was clipped by 2 bases and J by 0 bases, with 8 bases between them. The CDR3 loop spans 15 amino acids. As DNA, the CDR3 is TGCGCCAGCAGCTTAGAACCTCCGAACACCGGGGAGCTGTTTTTT. Translated: CASSLEPPNTGELFF.

This clonotype was seen at least ten times. This chain links TRBV7-2 with TRBJ1-2, with D maybe TRBD1 (6 bases). Germline CDR1 is SGHTA and CDR2 is FQGNSA. The CDR3 loop spans 12 amino acids. The V gene lost 5 bases and the J gene lost 6 bases, with 10 bases spanning the gap. The CDR3 sequence: CASSLRQDGYTF. CDR3 nucleotide sequence: TGTGCCAGCAGCCTGAGACAGGATGGCTACACCTTC.

The table lists this clonotype with many counts. This rearrangement joins TRBV11-2 to TRBJ1-1; no clear D gene. The CDR3 runs 14 residues. The ends were cut back, 7 bases at V and 0 bases at J, with 12 bases in the middle. Germline CDR1 and CDR2: SGHAT and FQNNGV. CDR3 sequence (DNA): TGTGCCAGCACCCACAACTGGATGAACACTGAAGCTTTCTTT. This codes for CASTHNWMNTEAFF.